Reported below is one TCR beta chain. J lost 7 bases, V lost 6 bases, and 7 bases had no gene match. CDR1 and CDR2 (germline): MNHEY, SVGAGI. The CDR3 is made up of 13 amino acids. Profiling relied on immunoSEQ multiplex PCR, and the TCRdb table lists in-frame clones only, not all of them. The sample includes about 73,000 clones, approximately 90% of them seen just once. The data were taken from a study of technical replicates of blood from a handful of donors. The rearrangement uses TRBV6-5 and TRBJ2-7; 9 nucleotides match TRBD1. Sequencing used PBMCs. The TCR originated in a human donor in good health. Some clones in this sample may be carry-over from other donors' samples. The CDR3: CASRSTGGQEQYF. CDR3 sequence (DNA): TGTGCCAGCAGGTCGACAGGGGGTCAAGAGCAGTACTTC.